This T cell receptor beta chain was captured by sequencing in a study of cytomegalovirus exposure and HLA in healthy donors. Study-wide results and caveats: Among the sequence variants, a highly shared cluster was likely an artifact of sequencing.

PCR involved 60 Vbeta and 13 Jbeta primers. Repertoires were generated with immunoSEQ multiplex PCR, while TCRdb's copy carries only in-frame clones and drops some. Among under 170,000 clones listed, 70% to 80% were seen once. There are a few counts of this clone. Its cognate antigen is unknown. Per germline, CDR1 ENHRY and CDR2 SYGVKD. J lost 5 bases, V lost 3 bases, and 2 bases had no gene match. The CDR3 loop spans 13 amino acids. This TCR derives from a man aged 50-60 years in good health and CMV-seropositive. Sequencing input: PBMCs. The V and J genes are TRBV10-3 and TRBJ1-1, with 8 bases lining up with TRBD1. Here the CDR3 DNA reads TGTGCCATCAGTGAAGGACAGGGAACTGAAGCTTTCTTT. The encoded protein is CAISEGQGTEAFF.